This is a list of T cell receptor beta chains from one sample in a study of OX40 agonist ivuxolimab in advanced cancers. TCRdb's copy holds only in-frame clones and misses some; the assay was immunoSEQ multiplex PCR. The sample contains approximately 18,000 clones, 70% to 90% of which appear only once. The material sequenced was CD4+ or CD8+ T cells sorted from blood, taken in a trial of the OX40 agonist ivuxolimab. These receptors all stem from an adult with an advanced solid tumor such as melanoma, head and neck, liver or kidney cancer. The CDR3 runs from the conserved cysteine through the conserved F or W. D genes are given only for firm matches. Rows give clone size only sometimes, using once, few, many, or a class for an expanded clone.

length | J | V | D | size | DNA | CDR3
15 | TRBJ2-2 | TRBV28 | - | medium-sized | TGTGCCAGCAGCTTCCCTCGAAGGAACACCGGGGAGCTGTTTTTT | CASSFPRRNTGELFF
14 | TRBJ2-1 | TRBV6-5 | - | - | TGTGCCAGCAGTCGGGACACCCTCTACAATGAGCAGTTCTTC | CASSRDTLYNEQFF
13 | TRBJ2-3 | TRBV7-9 | - | few | TGTGCCAGCAGCCATACCAACAGTGATACGCAGTATTTT | CASSHTNSDTQYF
16 | TRBJ2-5 | TRBV14 | TRBD1 | - | TGTGCCAGCAGCCAAGATTGGCAGGGGGTTCGAGAGACCCAGTACTTC | CASSQDWQGVRETQYF
12 | TRBJ2-7 | TRBV7-2 | - | - | TGTGCCAACGAGGTCCTGGGCTACGAGCAGTACTTC | CANEVLGYEQYF
13 | TRBJ1-6 | TRBV2 | TRBD1 | - | TGTGCCACTCCGGGACAGGGCAATTCACCCCTCCACTTT | CATPGQGNSPLHF
16 | TRBJ1-2 | TRBV2 | - | - | TGTGCCAGCAGTGAACTCTTGGACTATGCTGGCTATGGCTACACCTTC | CASSELLDYAGYGYTF
14 | TRBJ1-5 | TRBV6-6 | - | - | TGTGCCAGCAGTGTGCGGGCCGTCAATCAGCCCCAGCATTTT | CASSVRAVNQPQHF
16 | TRBJ2-1 | TRBV28 | - | - | TGTGCCAGCAGTTCACAACGACTGGACGGTGCTAATGAGCAGTTCTTC | CASSSQRLDGANEQFF
15 | TRBJ2-1 | TRBV12-1 | - | - | TGTGCCAGCAGCTTTCTGGGGACAGAAAACAATGAGCAGTTCTTC | CASSFLGTENNEQFF
15 | TRBJ2-2 | TRBV25-1 | TRBD2 | - | TGTGCCAGCAGCATCTCGGCGGGGGAAGCCGGGGAGCTGTTTTTT | CASSISAGEAGELFF
13 | TRBJ2-7 | TRBV5-4 | - | - | TGTGCCAGCAGCTTGGACGGCCCTTACGAGCAGTACTTC | CASSLDGPYEQYF
14 | TRBJ2-2 | TRBV6-1 | TRBD1 | once | TGTGCCAGCACAGGACAGGGGGACACCGGGGAGCTGTTTTTT | CASTGQGDTGELFF
13 | TRBJ1-2 | TRBV2 | - | few | TGTGCCAGCATCAGCCGGGTTGGGTATGGCTACACCTTC | CASISRVGYGYTF
14 | TRBJ1-1 | TRBV30 | - | - | TGTGCCTGTTTCCTCTTTAGGGGGGGCACTGAAGCTTTCTTT | CACFLFRGGTEAFF
12 | TRBJ1-1 | TRBV18 | - | - | TGTGCCAGCTCATACGTGGGAACTGAAGCTTTCTTT | CASSYVGTEAFF
14 | TRBJ2-7 | TRBV5-4 | - | - | TGTGCCAGCAGCTTAAAAGGGGCGACCTACGAGCAGTACTTC | CASSLKGATYEQYF
14 | TRBJ1-2 | TRBV6-1 | - | medium-sized | TGTGCCAGCAGAGAACAGAAAGCTAACTATGGCTACACCTTC | CASREQKANYGYTF
15 | TRBJ1-3 | TRBV9 | - | - | TGTGCCAGCAGCGGAGGGGGGAGGTCTGGAAACACCATATATTTT | CASSGGGRSGNTIYF
13 | TRBJ2-7 | TRBV28 | - | - | TGTGCCAGCAGTTTGGGCACAGACTACGAGCAGTACTTC | CASSLGTDYEQYF
13 | TRBJ1-2 | TRBV5-4 | - | - | TGTGCCAGCAGCTCCCAGGGAGGCTATGGCTACACCTTC | CASSSQGGYGYTF
18 | TRBJ2-7 | TRBV7-2 | - | - | TGTGCCAGCAGCCCCCTGGCGGAGGCCCACTTAAGCTCCTACGAGCAGTACTTC | CASSPLAEAHLSSYEQYF
12 | TRBJ2-7 | TRBV28 | - | - | TGTGCCAGCAGCACAGGGACCTACGAGCAGTACTTC | CASSTGTYEQYF
14 | TRBJ2-2 | TRBV14 | - | - | TGTGCCAGCAGCCAATGGATAAACACCGGGGAGCTGTTTTTT | CASSQWINTGELFF
12 | TRBJ1-1 | TRBV4-1 | - | - | TGCGCCAGCAGCCAAGCCGCTACTGAAGCTTTCTTT | CASSQAATEAFF
13 | TRBJ2-7 | TRBV7-9 | - | - | TGTGCCCTTCCTACAACACCATCCTACGAGCAGTACTTC | CALPTTPSYEQYF
17 | TRBJ1-5 | TRBV19 | TRBD1 | - | TGTGCCAGTAGTAGGGACAGGGGGGGATATAGCAATCAGCCCCAGCATTTT | CASSRDRGGYSNQPQHF
14 | TRBJ1-1 | TRBV27 | - | few | TGTGCCAGCAGTTTAGGGGGTCGGAGCACTGAAGCTTTCTTT | CASSLGGRSTEAFF
16 | TRBJ2-7 | TRBV9 | TRBD1 | - | TGTGCCAGCAGTCCGACCGGGACAGGGGGCTCCTACGAGCAGTACTTC | CASSPTGTGGSYEQYF
15 | TRBJ2-5 | TRBV5-1 | - | - | TGCGCCAGCAGCTCCTCTGGCGGAGGGGGAGAGACCCAGTACTTC | CASSSSGGGGETQYF
12 | TRBJ2-7 | TRBV6-5 | - | - | TGTGCCAGCAGTTACACGGCGGGGAAGCAGTACTTC | CASSYTAGKQYF
17 | TRBJ2-5 | TRBV27 | TRBD2 | - | TGTGCCAGCAGTCCCTCCCCCGGACTAGCGTATCAAGAGACCCAGTACTTC | CASSPSPGLAYQETQYF
11 | TRBJ2-1 | TRBV25-1 | TRBD1 | - | TGTGCCAGCAGCCAGGGGGATGAGCAGTTCTTC | CASSQGDEQFF
15 | TRBJ1-5 | TRBV15 | - | - | TGTGCCACCAGCTTTACCCCAGGGGAGAATCAGCCCCAGCATTTT | CATSFTPGENQPQHF
12 | TRBJ2-7 | TRBV5-6 | - | - | TGTGCCAGCAGCTCACAATCCTACGAGCAGTACTTC | CASSSQSYEQYF
14 | TRBJ1-2 | TRBV7-3 | - | few | TGTGCCAGCAGCATTCCCGGGGAGAACTATGGCTACACCTTC | CASSIPGENYGYTF
13 | TRBJ2-7 | TRBV7-6 | - | - | TGTGCCAGCAGCCGAAGACAGACCTACGAGCAGTACTTC | CASSRRQTYEQYF
14 | TRBJ2-2 | TRBV7-5 | - | - | TGTGTCAGAAGAACCGGGACAAACACCGGGGAGCTGTTTTTT | CVRRTGTNTGELFF
14 | TRBJ2-5 | TRBV6-1 | - | - | TGTGCCAGCAGTGAATCGGTGGGTCCAGAGACCCAGTACTTC | CASSESVGPETQYF
13 | TRBJ1-4 | TRBV5-5 | - | - | TGTGCCAGCAGCTTGGTCGGAAATGAAAAACTGTTTTTT | CASSLVGNEKLFF
14 | TRBJ2-1 | TRBV9 | TRBD2 | - | TGTGCCAGCAGCGTAGCTGGGACTAGCGATGAGCAGTTCTTC | CASSVAGTSDEQFF
13 | TRBJ2-1 | TRBV6-5 | - | once | TGTGCCAGCAGCCCAAGCTCCTACAATGAGCAGTTCTTC | CASSPSSYNEQFF
16 | TRBJ1-2 | TRBV9 | - | - | TGTGCCAGCAGCGTAGGTCCCGGGGCCCCTGGGGAAGGCTACACCTTC | CASSVGPGAPGEGYTF
12 | TRBJ2-7 | TRBV5-6 | - | - | TGTGCCAGCAGCTCAGGCTTCTACGAGCAGTACTTC | CASSSGFYEQYF
13 | TRBJ2-7 | TRBV25-1 | TRBD2 | - | TGTGCCAGCCGAGGGACTACTACCTACGAGCAGTACTTC | CASRGTTTYEQYF
15 | TRBJ2-3 | TRBV7-3 | - | medium-sized | TGTGCCAGCAGCTTAATGGCGGCTAGCACAGATACGCAGTATTTT | CASSLMAASTDTQYF
15 | TRBJ2-1 | TRBV28 | TRBD1 | - | TGTGCCAGCAGTTTCGTACAGGGGTACTACAATGAGCAGTTCTTC | CASSFVQGYYNEQFF
13 | TRBJ2-7 | TRBV4-1 | - | - | TGCGCCAGCAGCCCGAGGGCCTCCTACGAGCAGTACTTC | CASSPRASYEQYF
14 | TRBJ2-3 | TRBV15 | - | - | TGTGCCACCAGCAGGGGCCGGGACTCAGATACGCAGTATTTT | CATSRGRDSDTQYF
15 | TRBJ2-3 | TRBV5-1 | TRBD2 | few | TGCGCCAGCAGCGAGAGCGGGGTGACCACAGATACGCAGTATTTT | CASSESGVTTDTQYF
12 | TRBJ1-2 | TRBV29-1 | TRBD1 | - | TGCAGCTTGGACAGGGGCGACTATGGCTACACCTTC | CSLDRGDYGYTF
14 | TRBJ1-5 | TRBV4-1 | - | few | TGCGCCAGCAGCCAAGATTGGGATTTTCAGCCCCAGCATTTT | CASSQDWDFQPQHF
13 | TRBJ1-2 | TRBV19 | - | - | TGTGCCAGCGGTAGGGACCCTAACTATGGCTACACCTTC | CASGRDPNYGYTF
15 | TRBJ1-5 | TRBV15 | - | - | TGTGCCACAGGGGCGGGGATGTATAGCAATCAGCCCCAGCATTTT | CATGAGMYSNQPQHF
14 | TRBJ1-6 | TRBV6-6 | - | - | TGTGCCAGCGTTTATGGGGCTGGGAATTCACCCCTCCACTTT | CASVYGAGNSPLHF
14 | TRBJ2-7 | TRBV27 | TRBD1 | - | TGTGCCAGCAGTTCACAGGGGTCCTCCTACGAGCAGTACTTC | CASSSQGSSYEQYF
13 | TRBJ2-7 | TRBV27 | TRBD1 | once | TGTGCCAGCAGTGTACACACAGGGGGCGAGCAGTACTTC | CASSVHTGGEQYF
14 | TRBJ2-7 | TRBV29-1 | TRBD1 | few | TGCAGCGTTGAACGAGACAGGGACCCCTACGAGCAGTACTTC | CSVERDRDPYEQYF
15 | TRBJ2-1 | TRBV19 | TRBD2 | - | TGTGCCAGTAGTATCCTAGCGGGTGGTGACAATGAGCAGTTCTTC | CASSILAGGDNEQFF
14 | TRBJ2-7 | TRBV5-1 | - | - | TGCGCCAGCAGCTTCCGGAGCAACTCCTACGAGCAGTACTTC | CASSFRSNSYEQYF